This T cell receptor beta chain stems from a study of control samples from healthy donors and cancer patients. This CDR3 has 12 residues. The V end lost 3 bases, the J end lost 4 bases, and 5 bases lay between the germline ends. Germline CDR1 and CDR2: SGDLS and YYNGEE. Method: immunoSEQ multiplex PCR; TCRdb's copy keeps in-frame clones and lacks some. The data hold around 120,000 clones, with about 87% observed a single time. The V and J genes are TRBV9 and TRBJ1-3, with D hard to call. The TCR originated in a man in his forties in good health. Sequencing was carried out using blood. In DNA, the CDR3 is TGTGCCAGCAGCGCAACCGGAAACACCATATATTTT. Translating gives CASSATGNTIYF.